The source of this T cell receptor beta chain is a study of shared clonotypes between healthy human individuals (dated by TCRdb to the early 2020s). Regarding the research as a whole: The cohort included a few men and a couple of women between 18 and 49 years of age. To estimate repertoire size and how much clonotypes are shared between individuals, the study performed deep sequencing of blood TCR repertoires from a few healthy adults. Libraries were prepared and TCR repertoires were sequenced by different laboratories using diverse techniques, in order to increase sequencing depth and limit assay-specific biases. Each donor's leukapheresis produced roughly between about 0.8 and 8.9 billion PBMCs.

Points the paper makes about the study in general: Based on pairwise subsampling, the degree of clonotype sharing among donors was expected to be affected by sequencing depth. The genetic and exposure-history diversity represented was limited by the small number of donors. Sampling was limited to blood, and TCR repertoires in tissue likely differ from TCR repertoires in blood.

Using the deep immunoSEQ assay, TCR CDR3 regions were amplified from genomic DNA by multiplex PCR. Extracted genomic DNA from each cell subset was spread evenly across all wells of several immunoSEQ 96-well plates, with each plate serving as a replicate. Each replicate PCR for unsorted PBMC received about 300 ng genomic DNA, equal to around 30,000 T cell genomes. Genomic DNA from unsorted PBMC was sequenced over ten immunoSEQ deep assay plates. The purified libraries were quantified using a Qubit 3.0 fluorometer, sized with a Bioanalyzer 2100, and then quantified again using the KAPA Library Quantification kit. A separate single-read 150-cycle Illumina NextSeq 550 flow cell was used to sequence each immunoSEQ 96-well plate. The original methods were these. The immunoSEQ output contained only junctional sequences without quality scores, so filtering could not match that applied to full-length reads. To assign V/J genes and CDR3, sequences were annotated against IMGT germline references using PyIR, a Python wrapper for IgBLAST v1.9. Reads with weak V/J assignments (E-value above 1e-6), missing CDR3, stop codons, out-of-frame junctions, or ambiguous translated residues were removed. V3J clonotypes were defined as sequences sharing an identical inferred V gene, J gene, and CDR3 amino acid sequence. Percentage overlap between repertoires was computed as shared unique clonotypes divided by the size of the smaller repertoire. Repertoire richness was assessed with RTK rarefaction, the Chao1 estimator, and Recon v2.1 estimates of unobserved clonotypes. Here the immuneACCESS table is served through TCRdb, limited to in-frame sequences with V and J called. Missing clones are a known gap in these copies; in checked studies unresolved V genes cover under half, and the rest lacks a known reason. The V and J calls and the clone size are those of that table, but D and trimming were determined from the DNA. This sample comprises 530,000 or so clones, around 79% of them detected only once. The ten largest clones take up around 12% of the sample.

The donors were healthy, HIV-negative adults with no recently reported acute infections or vaccinations. Only Caucasian adults living in Nashville, Tennessee, USA were represented among the donors. For unsorted samples, about 90 million PBMCs were counted and genomic DNA was extracted with the QIAamp DNA Blood Mini kit. Blood was collected by leukapheresis, and PBMCs were isolated by Ficoll-Histopaque density gradient centrifugation and then cryopreserved in liquid nitrogen vapor phase. The CDR3 measures 14 amino acids from cysteine to phenylalanine. Only the CDR3 region is kept as DNA, spanning 42 bases read in frame from base 1. Trimming takes 6 bases off V and 8 bases off J; junction bases not matched to a gene: 9. The germline V gene yields KGHSH for CDR1 and LQKENI for CDR2. As concerns this clone: The target of this receptor is not known. No base-level quality is on record; no much larger clone is a single base apart.

The sequence derives from a woman between 40 and 55 years old in good health. Some clones in this sample may be carry-over from other donors' samples. The sequenced sample was PBMCs. The sequence is built from TRBV18 and TRBJ1-4, with 7 central nucleotides matching TRBD1. The CDR3 amino acid sequence is: CASSPDRVWEKLFF. The DNA sequence reads TGTGCCAGCTCGCCCGACAGGGTTTGGGAAAAACTGTTTTTT.